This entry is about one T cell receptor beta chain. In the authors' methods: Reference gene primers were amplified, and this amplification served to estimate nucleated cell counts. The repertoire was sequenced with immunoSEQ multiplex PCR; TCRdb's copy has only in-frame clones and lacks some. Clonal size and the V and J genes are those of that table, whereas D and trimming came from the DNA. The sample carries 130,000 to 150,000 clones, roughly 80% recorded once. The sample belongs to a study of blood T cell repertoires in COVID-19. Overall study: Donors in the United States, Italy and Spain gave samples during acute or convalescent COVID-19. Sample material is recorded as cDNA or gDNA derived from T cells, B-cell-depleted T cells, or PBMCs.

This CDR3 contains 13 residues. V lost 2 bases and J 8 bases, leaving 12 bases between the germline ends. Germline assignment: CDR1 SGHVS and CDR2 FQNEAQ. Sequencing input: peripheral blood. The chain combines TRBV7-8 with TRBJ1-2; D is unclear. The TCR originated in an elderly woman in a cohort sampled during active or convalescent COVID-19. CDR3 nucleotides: TGTGCCAGCAGCTTAAGTGAGGCGGGAGGCTACACCTTC. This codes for CASSLSEAGGYTF.